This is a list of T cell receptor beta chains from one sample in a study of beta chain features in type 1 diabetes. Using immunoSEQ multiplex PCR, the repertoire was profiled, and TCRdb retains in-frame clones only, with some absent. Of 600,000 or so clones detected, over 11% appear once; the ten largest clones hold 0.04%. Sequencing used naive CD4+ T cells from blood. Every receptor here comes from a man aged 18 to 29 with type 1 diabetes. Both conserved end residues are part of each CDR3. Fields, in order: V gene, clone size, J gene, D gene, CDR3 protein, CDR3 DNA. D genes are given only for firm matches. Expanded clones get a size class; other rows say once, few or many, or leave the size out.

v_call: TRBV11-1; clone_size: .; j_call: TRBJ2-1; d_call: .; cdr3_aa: CASSLGGTYNNEQFF; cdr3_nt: TGTGCCAGCAGCTTAGGAGGGACATATAACAATGAGCAGTTCTTC
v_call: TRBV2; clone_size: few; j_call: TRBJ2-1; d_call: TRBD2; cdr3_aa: CASSAPGAGVSYNEQFF; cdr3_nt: TGTGCCAGCAGTGCCCCTGGGGCGGGAGTTTCCTACAATGAGCAGTTCTTC
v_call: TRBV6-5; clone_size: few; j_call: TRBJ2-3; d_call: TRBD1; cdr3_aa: CASSQDRDTQYF; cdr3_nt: TGTGCCAGCAGTCAGGACAGGGATACGCAGTATTTT
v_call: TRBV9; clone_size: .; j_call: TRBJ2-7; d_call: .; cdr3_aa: CASSRTQSEEQYF; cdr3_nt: TGTGCCAGCAGCCGCACCCAGTCTGAGGAGCAGTACTTC
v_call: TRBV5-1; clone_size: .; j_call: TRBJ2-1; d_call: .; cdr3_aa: CASSLGHPNYNEQFF; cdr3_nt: TGCGCCAGCAGCTTGGGGCACCCTAACTACAATGAGCAGTTCTTC
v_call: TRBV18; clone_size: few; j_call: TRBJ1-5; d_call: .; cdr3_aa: CASSLGLSSNQPQHF; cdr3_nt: TGTGCCAGCTCCCTCGGACTGTCGAGCAATCAGCCCCAGCATTTT
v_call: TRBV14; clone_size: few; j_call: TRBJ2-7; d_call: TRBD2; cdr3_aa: CASSHPSGSSYEQYF; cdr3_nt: TGTGCCAGCAGCCACCCTAGCGGGAGCTCCTACGAGCAGTACTTC
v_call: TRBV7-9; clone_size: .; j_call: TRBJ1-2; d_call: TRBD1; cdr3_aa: CASSPQGLQGDGYTF; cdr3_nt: TGTGCCAGCAGCCCCCAAGGTCTACAGGGGGATGGCTACACCTTC
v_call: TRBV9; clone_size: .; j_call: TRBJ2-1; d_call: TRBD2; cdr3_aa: CASSVATPAGLTYNEQFF; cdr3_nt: TGTGCCAGCAGCGTAGCTACCCCAGCGGGATTAACCTACAATGAGCAGTTCTTC
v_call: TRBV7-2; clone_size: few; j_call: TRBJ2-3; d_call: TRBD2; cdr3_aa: CASSSGLAGMTDTQYF; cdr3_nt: TGTGCCAGCAGCTCCGGACTAGCGGGAATGACAGATACGCAGTATTTT
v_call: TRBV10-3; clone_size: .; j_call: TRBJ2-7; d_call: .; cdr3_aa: CAISPTGGGSYEQYF; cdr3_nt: TGTGCCATCAGTCCAACAGGTGGTGGCTCCTACGAGCAGTACTTC
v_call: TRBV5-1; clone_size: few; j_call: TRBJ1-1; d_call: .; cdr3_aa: CASSPAGTVNTEAFF; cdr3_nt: TGCGCCAGCAGCCCCGCCGGGACCGTGAACACTGAAGCTTTCTTT
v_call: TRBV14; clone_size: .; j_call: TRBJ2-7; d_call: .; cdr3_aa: CASSQMYQQYF; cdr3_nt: TGTGCCAGCAGCCAGATGTACCAGCAGTACTTC
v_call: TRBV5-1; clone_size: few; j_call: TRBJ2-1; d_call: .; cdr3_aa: CASSLVDSLYNEQFF; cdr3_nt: TGCGCCAGCAGCTTGGTCGACAGTCTATACAATGAGCAGTTCTTC
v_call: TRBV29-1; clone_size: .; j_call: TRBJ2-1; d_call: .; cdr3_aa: CSVRRAQYNEQFF; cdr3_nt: TGCAGCGTCAGGAGGGCTCAATACAATGAGCAGTTCTTC
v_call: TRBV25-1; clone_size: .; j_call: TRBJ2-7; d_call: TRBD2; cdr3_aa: CASSDSSGSRYEQYF; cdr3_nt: TGTGCCAGCAGTGATTCGAGCGGGAGTAGGTACGAGCAGTACTTC
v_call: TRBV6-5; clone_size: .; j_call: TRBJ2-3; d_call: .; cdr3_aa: CASANNLRTDTQYF; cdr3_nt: TGTGCCAGCGCGAACAACCTTCGCACAGATACGCAGTATTTT
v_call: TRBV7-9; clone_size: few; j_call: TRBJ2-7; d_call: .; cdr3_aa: CASSPAGEQYF; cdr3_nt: TGTGCCAGCAGCCCTGCGGGCGAGCAGTACTTC
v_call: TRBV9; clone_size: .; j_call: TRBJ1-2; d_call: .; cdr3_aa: CASSVVTNGYTF; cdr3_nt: TGTGCCAGCAGCGTAGTGACCAATGGCTACACCTTC
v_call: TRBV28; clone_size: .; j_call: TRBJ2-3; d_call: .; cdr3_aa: CASSRPTGKGTDTQYF; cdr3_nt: TGTGCCAGCAGCCGCCCGACGGGGAAGGGCACAGATACGCAGTATTTT
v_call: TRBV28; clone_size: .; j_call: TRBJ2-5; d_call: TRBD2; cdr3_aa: CASSHTRGGLLRETQYF; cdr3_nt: TGTGCCAGCAGCCATACCCGGGGGGGGTTACTTCGAGAGACCCAGTACTTC
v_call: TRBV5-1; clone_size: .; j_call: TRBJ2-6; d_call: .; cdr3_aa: CASSLWLGSGANVLTF; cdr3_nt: TGCGCCAGCAGCTTGTGGTTGGGTTCAGGGGCCAACGTCCTGACTTTC